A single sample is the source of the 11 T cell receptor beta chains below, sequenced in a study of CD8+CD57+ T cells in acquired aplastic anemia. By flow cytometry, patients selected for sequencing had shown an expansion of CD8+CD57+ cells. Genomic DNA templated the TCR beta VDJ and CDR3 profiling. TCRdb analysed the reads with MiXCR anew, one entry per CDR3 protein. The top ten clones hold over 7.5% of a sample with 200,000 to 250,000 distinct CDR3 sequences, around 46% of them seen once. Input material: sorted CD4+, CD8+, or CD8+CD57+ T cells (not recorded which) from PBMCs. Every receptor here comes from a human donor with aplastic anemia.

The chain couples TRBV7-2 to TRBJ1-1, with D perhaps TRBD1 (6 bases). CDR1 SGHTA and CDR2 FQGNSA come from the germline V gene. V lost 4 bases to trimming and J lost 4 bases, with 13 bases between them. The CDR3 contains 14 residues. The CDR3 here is CASSSARGSTEAFF. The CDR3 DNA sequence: TGTGCCAGCAGCTCCGCCAGGGGATCCACTGAAGCTTTCTTT.

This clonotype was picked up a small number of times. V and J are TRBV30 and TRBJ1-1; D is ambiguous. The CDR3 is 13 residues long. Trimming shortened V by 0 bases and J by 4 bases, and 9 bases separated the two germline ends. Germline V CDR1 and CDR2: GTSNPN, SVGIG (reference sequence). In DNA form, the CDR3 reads TGTGCCTGGAGTGTACTCGGATCCACTGAAGCTTTCTTT. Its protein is CAWSVLGSTEAFF.

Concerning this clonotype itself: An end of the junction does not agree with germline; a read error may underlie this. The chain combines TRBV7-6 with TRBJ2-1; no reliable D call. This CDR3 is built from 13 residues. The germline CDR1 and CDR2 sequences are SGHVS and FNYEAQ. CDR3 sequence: CVSRSLSGAEQFF. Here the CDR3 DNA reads TGTGTCAGCAGGTCCTTATCGGGCGCTGAGCAGTTCTTC. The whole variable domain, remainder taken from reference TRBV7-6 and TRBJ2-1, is GAGVSQSPRYKVTKRGQDVALRCDPISGHVSLYWYRQALGQGPEFLTYFNYEAQQDKSGLPNDRFSAERPEGSISTLTIQRTEQRDSAMYRCVSRSLSGAEQFFGPGTRLTVL.

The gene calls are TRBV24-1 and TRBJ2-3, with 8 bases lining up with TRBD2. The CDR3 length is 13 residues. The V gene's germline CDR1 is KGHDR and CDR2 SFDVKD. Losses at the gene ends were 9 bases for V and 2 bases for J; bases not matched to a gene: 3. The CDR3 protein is CATGTRATDTQYF. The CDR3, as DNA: TGTGCCACCGGGACTAGAGCCACAGATACGCAGTATTTT.

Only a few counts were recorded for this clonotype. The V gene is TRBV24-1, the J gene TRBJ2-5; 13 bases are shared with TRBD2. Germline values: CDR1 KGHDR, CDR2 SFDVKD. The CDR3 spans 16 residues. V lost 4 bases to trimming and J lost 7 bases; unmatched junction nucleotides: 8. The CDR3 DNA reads TGTGCCACCAGTGACCAGGGACTAGCGGGAAGGGGGACCCAGTACTTC. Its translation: CATSDQGLAGRGTQYF.

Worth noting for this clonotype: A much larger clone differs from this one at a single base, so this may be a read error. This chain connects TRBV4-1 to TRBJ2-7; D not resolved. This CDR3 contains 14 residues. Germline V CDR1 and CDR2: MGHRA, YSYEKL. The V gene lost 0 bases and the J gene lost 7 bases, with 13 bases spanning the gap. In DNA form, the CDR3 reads TGCGCCAGCAGCCAAGATTCTATGGGAAATGAGCAGTACTTC. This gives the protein CASSQDSMGNEQYF.

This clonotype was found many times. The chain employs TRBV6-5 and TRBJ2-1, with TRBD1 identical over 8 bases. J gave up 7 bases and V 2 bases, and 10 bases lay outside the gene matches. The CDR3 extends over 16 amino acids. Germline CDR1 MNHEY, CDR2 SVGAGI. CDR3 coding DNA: TGTGCCAGCAGTTACACAACCAGGGGGCAAGGAAATGAGCAGTTCTTC. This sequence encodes CASSYTTRGQGNEQFF.

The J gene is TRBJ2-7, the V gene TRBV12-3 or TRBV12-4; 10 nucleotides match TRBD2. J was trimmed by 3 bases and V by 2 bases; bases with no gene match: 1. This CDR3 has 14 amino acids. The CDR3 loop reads CASSLIAGGYEQYF. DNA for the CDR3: TGTGCCAGCAGTTTAATAGCGGGGGGCTACGAGCAGTACTTC.

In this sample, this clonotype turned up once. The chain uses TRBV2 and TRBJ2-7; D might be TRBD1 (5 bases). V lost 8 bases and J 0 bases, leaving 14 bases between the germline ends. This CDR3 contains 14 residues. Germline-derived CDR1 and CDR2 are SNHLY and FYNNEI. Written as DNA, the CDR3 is TGTGCCAGCGGGGCAGGGATGAGCTCCTACGAGCAGTACTTC. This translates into CASGAGMSSYEQYF.

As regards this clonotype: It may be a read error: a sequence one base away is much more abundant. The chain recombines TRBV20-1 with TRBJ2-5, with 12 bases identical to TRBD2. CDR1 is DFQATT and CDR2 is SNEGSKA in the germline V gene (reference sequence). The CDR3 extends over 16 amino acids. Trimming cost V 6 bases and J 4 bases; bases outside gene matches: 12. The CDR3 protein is CSAFTSASGGGETQYF. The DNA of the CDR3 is TGCAGTGCATTTACATCGGCTAGCGGGGGGGGAGAGACCCAGTACTTC.

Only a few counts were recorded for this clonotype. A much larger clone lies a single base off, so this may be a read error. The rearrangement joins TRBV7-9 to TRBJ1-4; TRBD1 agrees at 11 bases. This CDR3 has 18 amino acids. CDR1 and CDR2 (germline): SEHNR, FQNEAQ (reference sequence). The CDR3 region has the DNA TGTGCCAGCAGATTGATGGGACAGGGGGTAGCAACTAGTGAAAAACTGTTTTTT. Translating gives CASRLMGQGVATSEKLFF.